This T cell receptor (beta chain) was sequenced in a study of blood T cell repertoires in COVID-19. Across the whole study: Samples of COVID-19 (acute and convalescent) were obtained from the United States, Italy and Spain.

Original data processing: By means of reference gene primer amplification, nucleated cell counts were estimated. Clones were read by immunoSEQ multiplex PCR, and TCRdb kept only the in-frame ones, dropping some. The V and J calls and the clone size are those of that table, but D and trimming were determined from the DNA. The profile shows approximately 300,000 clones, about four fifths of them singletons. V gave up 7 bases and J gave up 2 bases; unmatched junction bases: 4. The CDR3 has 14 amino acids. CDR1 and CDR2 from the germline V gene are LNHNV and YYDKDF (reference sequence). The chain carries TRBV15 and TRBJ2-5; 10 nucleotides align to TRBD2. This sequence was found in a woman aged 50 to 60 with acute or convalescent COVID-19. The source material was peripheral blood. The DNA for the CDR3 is TGTGCCACCAAACTAGCGGGGACTCAAGAGACCCAGTACTTC. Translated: CATKLAGTQETQYF.